The clone carrying this T cell receptor beta chain was picked up many times. Antigen unknown. The CDR3 runs to 21 residues. The V end was cut by 4 bases, the J end by 0 bases, with 25 bases between. CDR1 is SGHTA and CDR2 is FQGTGA in the germline V gene. This sample was included in a study of T cells in Graves' hyperthyroidism and ophthalmopathy. Study in general: Before treatment of any kind, peripheral blood was taken at initial diagnosis. Study-level findings and limits: With a median lead of 6.5 months before onset, the model predicted ophthalmopathy.

RNA transcripts yielded amplified TCR beta CDR3 regions. The HTBI primer set served for first-round RT-PCR of the TCR CDR3. TCRdb called the multiplex PCR reads again in MiXCR, with one record for every CDR3 protein. The data show more than 300,000 distinct CDR3 sequences, with about 14% seen just once and roughly 21% held by the top ten. Lactation, pregnancy, other autoimmune disease or uncontrolled infection led to exclusion of patients. The chain couples TRBV7-3 to TRBJ2-6; a weak D match, TRBD1 (6 bases). The origin of this receptor is a woman in her twenties or thirties with Graves' ophthalmopathy. The specimen sequenced was blood. The CDR3 region is CASSSGWGQPGHLSGANVLTF. CDR3 in DNA: TGTGCCAGCAGCTCGGGGTGGGGGCAACCGGGACACCTCTCTGGGGCCAACGTCCTGACTTTC.